The 18 T cell receptor beta chains in this list originate from one sample, sequenced in a study of OX40 agonist ivuxolimab in advanced cancers. The library came from the immunoSEQ multiplex PCR assay. TCRdb re-hosts the immuneACCESS table, in-frame sequences only. Its copies lack some clones; in the studies checked, an unresolved V gene accounts for under half of them, and the cause for the rest is not known. This sample gives some 90,000 clones in total; 91% of them show up just once. The ten largest clones take up around 1.5% of the sample. The sample in question was CD4+ or CD8+ T cells sorted from blood, obtained in a trial of the OX40 agonist ivuxolimab. These receptor sequences come from an adult with an advanced solid tumor such as melanoma, head and neck, liver or kidney cancer.

The chain is built from TRBV10-3 and TRBJ1-5; tentative D call: TRBD1 (6 bases). V gave up 2 bases and J gave up 7 bases, with 12 bases separating them. The CDR3 is made up of 14 amino acids. CDR1 is ENHRY, CDR2 SYGVKD, per germline. The chain's CDR3 is CAISETGREQPQHF. The CDR3 DNA follows: TGTGCCATCAGTGAGACAGGGAGGGAGCAGCCCCAGCATTTT.

The chain has TRBV7-9 and TRBJ1-1; 7 bases fit TRBD1. The CDR3 runs 14 residues. Germline V CDR1 and CDR2: SEHNR, FQNEAQ (reference sequence). Trimming took 3 bases from V and 3 from J; bases not matched to a gene: 4. The CDR3: CASSFGTEDTEAFF. CDR3 DNA sequence: TGTGCCAGCAGCTTCGGGACAGAGGACACTGAAGCTTTCTTT.

The J gene is TRBJ2-7, the V gene TRBV5-4, with D tentatively TRBD1 (7 bases). CDR3 length equals 17 residues. Trimming stripped 1 base from V and 7 bases from J, with 24 bases between. Germline V gene data show CDR1 as SGHNT and CDR2 as YYREEE (reference sequence). CDR3 residues: CASSLYRGWWEDVEQYF. CDR3 in DNA: TGTGCCAGCAGCTTGTACAGGGGTTGGTGGGAGGACGTGGAGCAGTACTTC.

This clone was seen more than once but under ten times. CDR3 sequence (DNA): TGTGCCATCAGTGAGGGGGGTTACGAGCAGTACTTC. Translated, it gives CAISEGGYEQYF. This chain connects TRBV10-3 to TRBJ2-7; possibly TRBD1 or TRBD2 for D (5 bases each). Germline values: CDR1 ENHRY, CDR2 SYGVKD. This CDR3 contains 12 residues. V was cut by 2 bases and J by 4 bases, with 6 bases left in between.

The genes are TRBV2 and TRBJ2-3, with D uncertain. Germline V gene sequence: CDR1 SNHLY, CDR2 FYNNEI. The CDR3 has 15 amino acids. V was pared by 3 bases and J by 2 bases, with 12 bases between. CDR3 sequence: CASSEAQVLTDTQYF. In nucleotides, the CDR3 is TGTGCCAGCAGTGAGGCGCAGGTACTCACAGATACGCAGTATTTT.

This clone was seen once. The genes are TRBV29-1 and TRBJ1-2; 8 positions agree with TRBD1. V lost 3 bases and J lost 3; bases outside the gene matches: 3. The length of the CDR3 is 13 residues. The germline gives CDR1 SQVTM, CDR2 ANQGSEA. This chain's CDR3 is CSVDRGLDYGYTF. The DNA of the CDR3 is TGCAGCGTTGACAGGGGGCTGGACTATGGCTACACCTTC. Full variable domain (rest looked up from reference TRBV29-1 and TRBJ1-2): SAVISQKPSRDICQRGTSLTIQCQVDSQVTMMFWYRQQPGQSLTLIATANQGSEATYESGFVIDKFPISRPNLTFSTLTVSNMSPEDSSIYLCSVDRGLDYGYTFGSGTRLTVV.

The rearrangement links TRBV19 to TRBJ1-1, with D uncertain. Trimming pared 6 bases from V and 1 base from J, leaving 27 bases between. This CDR3 is built from 19 residues. The germline CDR1 and CDR2 sequences are LNHDA and SQIVND (reference sequence). The CDR3 DNA reads as TGTGCCAGTAGGTCCGCAGTTTCGGGGTTCACCCCCCCGAACACTGAAGCTTTCTTT. As protein: CASRSAVSGFTPPNTEAFF. Full variable domain (remainder filled in from reference TRBV19 and TRBJ1-1): DGGITQSPKYLFRKEGQNVTLSCEQNLNHDAMYWYRQDPGQGLRLIYYSQIVNDFQKGDIAEGYSVSREKKESFPLTVTSAQKNPTAFYLCASRSAVSGFTPPNTEAFFGQGTRLTVV.

The gene calls are TRBV5-1 and TRBJ2-7; D may be TRBD1 or TRBD2 (5 bases each). Germline V gene lookup returns CDR1 SGHRS and CDR2 YFSETQ. V was cut by 0 bases and J by 5 bases, with 9 bases left in between. The CDR3 runs to 13 residues. The CDR3 DNA reads as TGCGCCAGCAGCTTGGCCGGGGCCAACGAGCAGTACTTC. Translated, it gives CASSLAGANEQYF.

This clone showed up just once. V is TRBV18 and J is TRBJ2-1; D is unclear. CDR1 and CDR2 (germline): KGHSH, LQKENI. Deletions cut 3 bases from V and 5 bases from J, with 14 bases between. The CDR3 length is 15 residues. CDR3 nucleotide sequence: TGTGCCAGCTCACCCCCCCAAGGGCTTCACAATGAGCAGTTCTTC. Translating it yields CASSPPQGLHNEQFF.

The V call is TRBV7-9, the J call TRBJ2-2, with TRBD2 matching over 10 bases. This CDR3 has 16 residues. Trimming took 5 bases from V and 1 from J; bases not matched to a gene: 4. Germline V gene lookup returns CDR1 SEHNR and CDR2 FQNEAQ (reference sequence). The CDR3 bases are TGTGCCAGCAGCCGGGGACTAGCGCTGAACACCGGGGAGCTGTTTTTT. As protein: CASSRGLALNTGELFF.

The chain uses TRBV2 and TRBJ2-3; no definite D call. This CDR3 spans 12 amino acids. Germline-derived CDR1 and CDR2 are SNHLY and FYNNEI. V was pared by 4 bases and J by 6 bases, with 8 bases between. The CDR3 DNA sequence: TGTGCCAGCAGTGGCGACGGTGATACGCAGTATTTT. Its protein product is CASSGDGDTQYF.

The chain joins TRBV2 to TRBJ2-6; no clear D gene. Germline V lookup: CDR1 SNHLY, CDR2 FYNNEI. V was shortened by 7 bases and J by 3 bases, with 16 bases between the two germline ends. CDR3 length: 16 amino acids. The CDR3: CASTTSQSGGANVLTF. CDR3 DNA: TGTGCCAGCACTACCAGTCAATCCGGTGGGGCCAACGTCCTGACTTTC.

This clone was recorded once. The chain uses TRBV5-1 and TRBJ2-2, with TRBD1 matching over 10 bases. The V and J ends lost 3 bases and 5 bases, in that order; junction bases with no gene match: 4. The CDR3 is 15 residues long. Germline lookup yields CDR1 SGHRS and CDR2 YFSETQ. The CDR3 reads CASSSGTGETGELFF. The CDR3 DNA follows: TGCGCCAGCAGCTCCGGGACAGGGGAAACCGGGGAGCTGTTTTTT.

The V call is TRBV6-4, the J call TRBJ2-7; D remains ambiguous. The V and J ends lost 6 bases and 2 bases respectively, with 17 bases between them. The CDR3 contains 15 residues. Germline V gives CDR1 MRHNA, CDR2 SNTAGT. CDR3 residues: CASRPSGVTTYEQYF. The CDR3 region has the DNA TGTGCCAGCAGACCATCAGGAGTTACCACCTACGAGCAGTACTTC.

The chain links TRBV7-9 to TRBJ2-3; D remains ambiguous. V lost 4 bases, J lost 4 bases, and 9 bases lay in between. Germline CDR1 is SEHNR and CDR2 is FQNEAQ (reference sequence). The CDR3 length is 13 residues. The CDR3 reads CASSSTAPDTQYF. The CDR3 DNA reads TGTGCCAGCAGCTCGACCGCCCCAGATACGCAGTATTTT.

The CDR3 coding sequence is TGTGCCAGTAATCGGGGGAACCCTCCGGGAGCTTTCTTT. Residues: CASNRGNPPGAFF. The chain employs TRBV19 and TRBJ1-1; D perhaps matches TRBD1 (5 bases). The V end lost 7 bases, the J end lost 10 bases, and 19 bases lay between the germline ends. CDR1 LNHDA and CDR2 SQIVND come from the germline V gene (reference sequence). This CDR3 region has 13 residues. Full variable domain (rest looked up from reference TRBV19 and TRBJ1-1): DGGITQSPKYLFRKEGQNVTLSCEQNLNHDAMYWYRQDPGQGLRLIYYSQIVNDFQKGDIAEGYSVSREKKESFPLTVTSAQKNPTAFYLCASNRGNPPGAFFGQGTRLTVV.

The chain employs TRBV7-2 and TRBJ2-7, with a possible D match to TRBD2 (6 bases). The V end was cut by 4 bases, the J end by 1 base, with 14 bases between. The germline V gene has CDR1 SGHTA and CDR2 FQGNSA. This CDR3 is 15 amino acids long. The CDR3 DNA is TGTGCCAGCAGCTATTCGGTTAGCGGTTCCTACGAGCAGTACTTC. It yields the protein CASSYSVSGSYEQYF.

V gene TRBV28 combines with J gene TRBJ1-2; the match to TRBD1 covers 7 bases. Germline loops: CDR1 MDHEN, CDR2 SYDVKM. V was clipped by 4 bases and J by 6 bases; unmatched bases: 11. There are 15 residues in the CDR3. This chain's CDR3 is CASSSLTGRKDGYTF. The CDR3 nucleotides are TGTGCCAGCAGTTCTTTGACAGGGCGAAAAGATGGCTACACCTTC.